Listed below are T cell receptor beta chains from one sample, sequenced in a study of cytomegalovirus exposure and HLA in healthy donors. Repertoires were generated with immunoSEQ multiplex PCR, while TCRdb's copy carries only in-frame clones and drops some. The top ten clones hold over 1.3% of a sample with about 49,000 clones, about 90% of them seen once. Sequenced material: PBMCs. All receptors come from a young man in good health and CMV-seronegative. CDR3s include the opening cysteine and the closing phenylalanine or tryptophan.

v_call	j_call	cdr3_aa
TRBV28	TRBJ1-2	CASSLRYGYTF
TRBV29-1	TRBJ2-3	CSVQQGASLVPDTQYF
TRBV15	TRBJ2-7	CATSGEAGAEQYF
TRBV28	TRBJ2-7	CASNLAGVIEQYF
TRBV19	TRBJ1-4	CASSPTGREKLFF
TRBV7-9	TRBJ1-3	CASSGAPFRSGNTIYF
TRBV19	TRBJ2-1	CASSVSSGRAQFF
TRBV4-2	TRBJ2-5	CASSQGERGRKETQYF
TRBV29-1	TRBJ1-1	CSVRQGNTEAFF
TRBV5-4	TRBJ2-3	CASSLRLAGALGDTQYF
TRBV30	TRBJ1-5	CAWSGDSTNQPQHF
TRBV6-1	TRBJ2-1	CASSEALRERDNEQFF
TRBV27	TRBJ1-2	CASSSRGTSYGYTF
TRBV15	TRBJ2-1	CATSRKASEYNEQFF
TRBV28	TRBJ2-5	CASSFLLGPQETQYF
TRBV5-1	TRBJ2-2	CASSGSGQGAGTGELFF
TRBV19	TRBJ2-7	CASSRGEYEQYF
TRBV6-4	TRBJ2-1	CASSAGRDYNEQFF
TRBV21-1	TRBJ1-2	CASSAPSGQGGFYGYTF
TRBV6-5	TRBJ1-2	CASSYSASNYGYTF
TRBV14	TRBJ2-7	CASSQDVWGQHLNYEQYF